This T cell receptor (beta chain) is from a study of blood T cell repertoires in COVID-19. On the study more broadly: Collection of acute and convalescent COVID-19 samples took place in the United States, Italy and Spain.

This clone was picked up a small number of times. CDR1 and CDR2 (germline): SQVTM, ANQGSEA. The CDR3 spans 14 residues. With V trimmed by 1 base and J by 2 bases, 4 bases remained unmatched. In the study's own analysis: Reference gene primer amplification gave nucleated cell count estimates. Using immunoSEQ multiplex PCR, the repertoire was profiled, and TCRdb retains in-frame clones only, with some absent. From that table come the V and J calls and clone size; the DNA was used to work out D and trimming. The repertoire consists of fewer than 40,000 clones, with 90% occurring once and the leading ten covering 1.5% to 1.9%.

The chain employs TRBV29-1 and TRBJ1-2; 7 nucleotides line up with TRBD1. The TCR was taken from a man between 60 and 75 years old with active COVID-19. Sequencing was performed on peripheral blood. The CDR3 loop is CSVEGGQSNYGYTF. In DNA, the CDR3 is TGCAGCGTTGAAGGGGGACAGAGCAACTATGGCTACACCTTC.